This T cell receptor beta chain is from a study of HIV-infected patients and healthy controls (dated by TCRdb to between 2014 and 2016). With respect to the entire study: The study asked whether deep sequencing of the TCR repertoire from small blood samples of HIV patients could detect immune perturbation and reconstitution. Study-wide findings and limitations: Compared with controls, HIV-infected patients showed significantly different mean usage of eight alpha and eight beta V genes. Differing numbers of distinct sequences in patients and controls hindered comparison, and size-matching assigned excessive weight to rare events in the HIV-infected data. During therapy, HIV-associated CDR3s significantly decreased in frequency, while CMV-associated CDR3s did not change significantly, though most became more frequent. The pairing of alpha and beta chains was not determined in the samples. Processing included only sixteen HIV-infected individuals, and this was regarded by the authors as a major limit on how widely the findings apply. MAIT cell alpha-chain CDR3s were found at high frequency in healthy controls but were severely depleted in HIV+ repertoires. Using whole blood restricted sequencing depth and prevented separating the dynamics of distinct T-cell subpopulations. In size-matched repertoire data, the apparent post-therapy recovery of the Gini index in HIV-infected patients was not replicated. The observed differences in diversity could not be explained by the slight differences in age and sex profiles between the study cohorts. In the study, no determination of donor HLA types was made. By Jaccard index and by the count of highly shared sequences, healthy controls shared more CDR3s between individuals than HIV+ patients did. Compared with untreated HIV+ repertoires, healthy control repertoires had roughly threefold more distinct CDR3s and a higher Shannon diversity. Oligoclonality may be reflected in the significantly higher mean Gini indices of HIV-infected repertoires compared with controls.

This clonotype qualifies as medium-sized (0.01 to 0.1%). Its specific antigen is unknown. No qualities accompany the bases; no much larger clone lies one base away. Whole blood was used without fractionating the cells, so the repertoire represented all peripheral T cells without sorting. Ten uninfected healthy donors were sampled as controls, and four of these ten donors were sampled twice approximately 14 weeks apart. For RNA extraction, around 2.5 ml of peripheral blood was drawn into Tempus tubes. Residual genomic DNA was removed with the TURBO-DNase kit and globin mRNA was depleted with GLOBINclear. Trimming removed 0 bases from V and 10 bases from J; the gene matches leave 14 bases unexplained. The CDR3 covers 17 residues, taking in both the cysteine and the phenylalanine. The read is trimmed to its CDR3 DNA, 51 bases read in frame from base 1. The germline V gene sets CDR1 to MNHNS and CDR2 to SASEGT.

Reverse transcription of about 550 ng RNA was performed with SuperScript III using primers directed against the alpha and beta constant regions. Separate alpha and beta chain libraries were generated by chain-specific third strand synthesis with multiplexing indices. To avoid primer bias, the protocol used one single primer pair to amplify every rearrangement within a chain, and the protocol also attached molecular barcodes to each cDNA molecule. Purified cDNA was ligated with T4 RNA Ligase 1 onto a 5' RACE adapter bearing a random hexamer and the SP2 sequencing primer site. Second strand synthesis was performed with Phusion polymerase and primed from the SP2 site, and slow temperature ramps were applied to favor optimal annealing. The 12-nucleotide barcode on each molecule comprised two random hexamer sequences, both introduced before amplification and concatenated. An amplification PCR of roughly 25 cycles with P5s and P7 primers came after a short first PCR that had added P5 and P7 adapter elements plus a second index. The libraries went through 27 PCR cycles in total, were quantified on a Qubit, were sized on a Bioanalyzer, and were diluted to approximately 4.2 nM. Sequencing of the normalized libraries was performed on an Illumina MiSeq with 2 x 250 paired-end kits. Into 7.5 to 10 ul Tris-Cl, the reverse transcription reactions were eluted following cleanup on MinElute columns. Adapter ligations were incubated for 20 to 25 hours at 16 degrees C and subsequently purified with AMPure XP beads at a 1:1 ratio. The study's own analysis went as follows. Demultiplexed FASTQ files were processed with a modified Decombinator that output V, J, insert and barcode information. Any sequence that shared a barcode yet differed from the dominant sequence was discarded as an error, and the number of original cDNA molecules was estimated by counting barcodes clustered at Levenshtein distance 3. The R packages ineq, vegan, igraph and RCytoscape were used for downstream analyses, together with IMGT nomenclature and CDR3 definitions. V gene usage was computed over distinct sequences, each TCR counted once to avoid skew from clonal expansion. Whenever two unique CDR3 amino acid sequences within a donor differed by a single Levenshtein edit, similarity networks linked them. The authors compiled published HIV-specific CDR3s (approximately 92 alpha, just over 700 beta) and CMV-specific CDR3s (about 14 alpha, 250 or so beta) and searched for them in the repertoires. Lower sequence numbers were not the cause of the decreased diversity in patients, as random subsampling to size-matched repertoires showed. TCRdb trimmed the raw reads at Q25, called clones with MiXCR and kept productive beta chains. Rows are combined by CDR3 protein, so each entry shows the most common genes and DNA. TCRdb's processing, not the study's, gives the V and J calls here. The sample table contains under 15,000 distinct CDR3 sequences; only one count was recorded for approximately 11% of them. The top ten clones comprise about 6% of the sample.

This chain joins TRBV6-1 to TRBJ2-1, with 8 bases in between that match TRBD2. Sequenced sample: blood. The clonotype was recovered from an adult in good health. At the DNA level, the sequence is TGTGCCAGCAGTGAAGCGCTAGTCCGAGCGGGAGAAAAAGAGCAGTTCTTC. Protein translation: CASSEALVRAGEKEQFF.